Described below is a single TCR beta chain sequence and its context. As yet, its antigen is unknown. Assay used: immunoSEQ multiplex PCR; TCRdb lists only in-frame clones, some missing. This table has around 130,000 clones, more than 90% appearing once. The sample is drawn from a study of human thymus T cells. Study results and limitations: Related research examined unrelated individuals and reported that their thymic repertoires overlapped highly.

The CDR3 runs 14 residues. Germline CDR1 MGHRA, CDR2 YSYEKL. V lost 5 bases, J lost 1 base, and 3 bases stayed unmatched. Thymus tissue for the work was resected from patients undergoing corrective heart surgery. Donation came from healthy Finnish infants having corrective surgery for congenital heart defects. The clonotype originates from a boy in the first two years of life with a congenital heart defect but otherwise immunologically healthy. The chain joins TRBV4-1 to TRBJ2-5; TRBD1 agrees at 8 bases. The sample was thymus tissue. CDR3 region: CASSSQGVQETQYF. For the CDR3, the DNA is TGCGCCAGCAGCTCACAGGGGGTCCAAGAGACCCAGTACTTC.